Below, one T cell receptor (beta chain) is given with its context. Produced via immunoSEQ multiplex PCR; TCRdb's table is partial and in-frame only. The sample shows around 230,000 clones, 85% to 90% of them seen only once. The participants were between about 18 and 90 years old and came from about two dozen US areas. The sample belongs to a study of blood T cell repertoires in COVID-19. Background on the study: The study drew acute and convalescent COVID-19 samples from the United States, Italy and Spain. From T cells, B-cell-depleted T cells, or PBMCs came the material, which was cDNA or gDNA.

The CDR3 runs to 15 residues. Germline-derived CDR1 and CDR2 are LGHDT and YNNKEL (reference sequence). V was cut by 1 base and J by 2 bases, with 12 bases left in between. The chain has TRBV3-1 (or the pseudogene TRBV3-2) and TRBJ2-7; possibly TRBD1 for D (7 bases). The material sequenced was PBMCs or T cells enriched from blood (not recorded which). The receptor comes from a woman younger than 45 with acute COVID-19. CDR3 DNA: TGTGCCAGCAGCCAAGGCGGGACAGTAGCCTACGAGCAGTACTTC. Translation gives CASSQGGTVAYEQYF.